This T cell receptor (beta chain) originates from a study of control samples from healthy donors and cancer patients. Produced via immunoSEQ multiplex PCR; TCRdb's table is partial and in-frame only. The sample holds 190,000 or so clones; just under 95% are singletons and the top ten take roughly 1.5%. The CDR3 is 17 residues long. Unmatched junction bases numbered 13, after V lost 3 bases and J lost 4 bases. Germline V gives CDR1 ENHRY, CDR2 SYGVKD. The chain recombines TRBV10-3 with TRBJ1-2, with 8 bases fitting TRBD1. This sequence originates from a man between 18 and 29 years old in good health. The sequenced material came from blood. CDR3 nucleotides: TGTGCCATCAGTGATCAGGGGGCAAGTCCCGAGCCCTATGGCTACACCTTC. Translated, it gives CAISDQGASPEPYGYTF.